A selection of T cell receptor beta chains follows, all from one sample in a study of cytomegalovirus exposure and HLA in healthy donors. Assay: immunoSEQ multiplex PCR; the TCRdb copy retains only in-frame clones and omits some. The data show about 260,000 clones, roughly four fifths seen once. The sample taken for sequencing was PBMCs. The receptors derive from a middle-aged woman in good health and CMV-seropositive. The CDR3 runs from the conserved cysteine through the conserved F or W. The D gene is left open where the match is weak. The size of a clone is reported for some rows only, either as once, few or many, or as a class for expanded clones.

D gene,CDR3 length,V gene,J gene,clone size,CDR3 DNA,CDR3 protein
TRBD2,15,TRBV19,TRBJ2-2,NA,TGTGCCAGTAGACCTCTAGCGGAGAACACCGGGGAGCTGTTTTTT,CASRPLAENTGELFF
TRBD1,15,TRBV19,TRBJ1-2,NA,TGTGCCAGTAGTACCGGGACAGGGGCTAACTATGGCTACACCTTC,CASSTGTGANYGYTF
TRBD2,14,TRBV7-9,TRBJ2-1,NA,TGTGCCAGCACCAAACTAGCGGGAGCCTATGAGCAGTTCTTC,CASTKLAGAYEQFF
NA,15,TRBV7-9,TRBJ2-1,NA,TGTGCCAGCAGCGATAGGAAGCAGGGCCTGGGCGAGCAGTTCTTC,CASSDRKQGLGEQFF
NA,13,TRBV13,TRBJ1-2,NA,TGTGCCAGCAGCTTAGGCTCGGGGGGCGGCTACACCTTC,CASSLGSGGGYTF
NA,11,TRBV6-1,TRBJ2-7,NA,TGTGCCACCGGCGGAGGGTACGAGCAGTACTTC,CATGGGYEQYF
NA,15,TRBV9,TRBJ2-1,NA,TGTGCCAGCAGCGTAGCCCTAACCAACTACAATGAGCAGTTCTTC,CASSVALTNYNEQFF
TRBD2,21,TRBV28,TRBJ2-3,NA,TGTGCCAGCACCCCGGGACACCATTGGGCTAGCGGGAAGTTTAGGACAGATACGCAGTATTTT,CASTPGHHWASGKFRTDTQYF
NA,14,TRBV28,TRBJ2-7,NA,TGTGCCAGCCTGCAAGGGACAAAATACTACGAGCAGTACTTC,CASLQGTKYYEQYF
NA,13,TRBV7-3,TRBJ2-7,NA,TGTGCCAGCAGCTTAACGGGGGGTTACGAGCAGTACTTC,CASSLTGGYEQYF
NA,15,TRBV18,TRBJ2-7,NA,TGTGCCAGCTCACCTTCAGGGTCCCCCCTTGAAAAGCAGTACTTC,CASSPSGSPLEKQYF
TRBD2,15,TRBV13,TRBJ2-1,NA,TGTGCCAGCAGCTCGACTAGCGGAGTATACAATGAGCAGTTCTTC,CASSSTSGVYNEQFF
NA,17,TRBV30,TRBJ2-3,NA,TGTGCCTGCACAATCCTTCGCACCTCCCCTAGCACAGATACGCAGTATTTT,CACTILRTSPSTDTQYF
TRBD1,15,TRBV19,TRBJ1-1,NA,TGTGCCAGTAGTATCACCGGGACAGTGAACACTGAAGCTTTCTTT,CASSITGTVNTEAFF
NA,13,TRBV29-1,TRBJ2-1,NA,TGCAGCGTTGAGCAACAGGGTCGGAATGAGCAGTTCTTC,CSVEQQGRNEQFF
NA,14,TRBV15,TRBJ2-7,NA,TGTGCCACCAGCAGTCGGACACACTCCTACGAGCAGTACTTC,CATSSRTHSYEQYF
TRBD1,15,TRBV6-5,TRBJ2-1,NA,TGTGCCAGCAGGCCTGACAGGGGGAATAACAATGAGCAGTTCTTC,CASRPDRGNNNEQFF
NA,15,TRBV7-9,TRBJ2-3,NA,TGTGCCAGCAGCTTAGTAAACGGGGAAACAGATACGCAGTATTTT,CASSLVNGETDTQYF
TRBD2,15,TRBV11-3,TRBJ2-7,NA,TGTGCCAGCAGCTTAATCGAGCGGGGGGGCTACGAGCAGTACTTC,CASSLIERGGYEQYF
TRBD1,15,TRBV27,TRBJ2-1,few,TGTGCCAGCAGTTTTGCTGGACAGGCCTTTTACGAGCAGTTCTTC,CASSFAGQAFYEQFF
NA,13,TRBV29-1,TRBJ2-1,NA,TGCAGCGTTGAAGTAGGTCAGGGCGATGAGCAGTTCTTC,CSVEVGQGDEQFF
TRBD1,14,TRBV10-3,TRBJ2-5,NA,TGTGCCATCAGTGAGGGACAGGGGGCTGAGACCCAGTACTTC,CAISEGQGAETQYF
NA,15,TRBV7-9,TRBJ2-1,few,TGTGCCAGCAGCGCCTTTAGTGGGAGGTCCAATGAGCAGTTCTTC,CASSAFSGRSNEQFF
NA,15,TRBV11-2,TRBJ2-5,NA,TGTGCCAGCAGCTTAGATCGGACACTTCAAGAGACCCAGTACTTC,CASSLDRTLQETQYF
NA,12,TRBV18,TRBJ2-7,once,TGTGCCAGCTCACCAAATATTTACGAGCAGTACTTC,CASSPNIYEQYF
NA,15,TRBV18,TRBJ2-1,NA,TGTGCCAGCTCACCACGGGGGCCTCTCTACAATGAGCAGTTCTTC,CASSPRGPLYNEQFF
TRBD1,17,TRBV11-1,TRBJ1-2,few,TGTGCCAGCAGCTTAACCACCGGGACAGGGGAACGTTATGGCTACACCTTC,CASSLTTGTGERYGYTF
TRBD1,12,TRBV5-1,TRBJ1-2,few,TGCGCCAGCAGCGAACAGGGGTATGGCTACACCTTC,CASSEQGYGYTF
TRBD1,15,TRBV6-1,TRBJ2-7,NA,TGTGCCAGCAGAAACCTCCGGACAGGGATCTACGAGCAGTACTTC,CASRNLRTGIYEQYF
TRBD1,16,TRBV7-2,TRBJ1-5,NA,TGTGCCAGCAGCTTAACCGGGACAGGGAACAATCAGCCCCAGCATTTT,CASSLTGTGNNQPQHF
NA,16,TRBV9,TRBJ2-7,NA,TGTGCCAGCAGCGCCGGATGGGACTCTGCCCGCTACGAGCAGTACTTC,CASSAGWDSARYEQYF
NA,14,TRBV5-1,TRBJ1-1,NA,TGCGCCAGCAGCTTGGCGGACGGGATCACTGAAGCTTTCTTT,CASSLADGITEAFF
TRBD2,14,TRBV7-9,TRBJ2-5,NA,TGTGCCAGCAGCTTATCGGGACTAGTGGGGACCCAGTACTTC,CASSLSGLVGTQYF
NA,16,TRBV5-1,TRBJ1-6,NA,TGCGCCAGCACGAGACAGCATCCTTCGGTAGATTCACCCCTCCACTTT,CASTRQHPSVDSPLHF
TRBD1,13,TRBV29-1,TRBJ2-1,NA,TGCAGCGTGACCCGGGACAGTTACAATGAGCAGTTCTTC,CSVTRDSYNEQFF
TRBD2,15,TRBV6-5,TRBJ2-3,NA,TGTGCCAGCGCCCGAGCGGGAGGGCCAGGAGATACGCAGTATTTT,CASARAGGPGDTQYF
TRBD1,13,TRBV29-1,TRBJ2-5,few,TGCAGCGGAAGACAGGGGATAGGAGAGACCCAGTACTTC,CSGRQGIGETQYF
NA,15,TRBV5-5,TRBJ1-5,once,TGTGCCAGCAGCTTGACCAGGGGCAGCAATCAGCCCCAGCATTTT,CASSLTRGSNQPQHF